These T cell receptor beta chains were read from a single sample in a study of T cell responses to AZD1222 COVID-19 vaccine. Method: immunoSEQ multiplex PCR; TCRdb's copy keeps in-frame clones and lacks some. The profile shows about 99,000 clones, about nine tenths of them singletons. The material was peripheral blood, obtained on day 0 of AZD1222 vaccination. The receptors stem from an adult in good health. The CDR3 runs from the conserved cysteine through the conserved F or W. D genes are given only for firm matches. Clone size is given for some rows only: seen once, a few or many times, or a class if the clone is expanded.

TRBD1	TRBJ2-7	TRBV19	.	TGTGCCAGTAGCGGGACAGGGGGCCGATACGAGCAGTACTTC	CASSGTGGRYEQYF
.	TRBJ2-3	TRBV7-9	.	TGTGCCAGCAGCTTAAGAAGGTCAGATACGCAGTATTTT	CASSLRRSDTQYF
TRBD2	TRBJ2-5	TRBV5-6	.	TGTGCCAGCAGCTTGGCCGGGGGGGGCTACGGGCAAGAGACCCAGTACTTC	CASSLAGGGYGQETQYF
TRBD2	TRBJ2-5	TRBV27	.	TGTGCCAGCAGCGCCGCCGGACTAGCCGAGACCCAGTACTTC	CASSAAGLAETQYF
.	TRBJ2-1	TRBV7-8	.	TGTGCCAGCAGCTTAGTTGCCGGCTCCTACAATGAGCAGTTCTTC	CASSLVAGSYNEQFF
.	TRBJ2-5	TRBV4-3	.	TGCGCCAGCAGCCAAGGTGGAGGGAAGGGGATCCCAGAGACCCAGTACTTC	CASSQGGGKGIPETQYF
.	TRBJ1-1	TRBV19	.	TGTGCCAGTAGTCCCCCCCGGGGGAGGGCTGAAGCTTTCTTT	CASSPPRGRAEAFF
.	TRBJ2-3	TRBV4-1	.	TGCGCCAGCAGCCAATCCGGGTCATACAAAGATACGCAGTATTTT	CASSQSGSYKDTQYF
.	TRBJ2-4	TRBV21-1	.	TGTGCCAGCCCCGGGCCCCTTAATAACATTCAGTACTTC	CASPGPLNNIQYF
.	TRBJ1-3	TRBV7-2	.	TGTGCCAGCAGCCTAGCCTTAACGGGTCGGAGAGTCGGAGCGGGAAACACCATATATTTT	CASSLALTGRRVGAGNTIYF
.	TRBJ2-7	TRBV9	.	TGTGCCAGCAGCGTAGGGGCAGGCTCCTACGAGCAGTACTTC	CASSVGAGSYEQYF
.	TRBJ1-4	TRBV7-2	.	TGTGCCAGCAGCTTCGGGGGCGCTATTGAAAAACTGTTTTTT	CASSFGGAIEKLFF
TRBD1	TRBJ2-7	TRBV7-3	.	TGTGCCAGCAGCTTGGACAGGGGGGTGCTCGACGAGCAGTACTTC	CASSLDRGVLDEQYF
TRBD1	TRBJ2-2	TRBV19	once	TGTGCCAGTAGCCGGGACAGCCCGAACACCGGGGAGCTGTTTTTT	CASSRDSPNTGELFF
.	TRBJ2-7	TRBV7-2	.	TGTGCCAGCAGCCCAGGACCGGGCTACGAGCAGTACTTC	CASSPGPGYEQYF
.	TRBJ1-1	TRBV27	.	TGTGCCAGCAGTTTTGGAGGACAGTGGAACACTGAAGCTTTCTTT	CASSFGGQWNTEAFF
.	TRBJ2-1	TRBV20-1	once	TGCAGTGCTAGTCACCCGGCCCGGGCTGAGCAGTTCTTC	CSASHPARAEQFF
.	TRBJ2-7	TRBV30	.	TGTGCCTGGAGTATGGGAACCTACGAGCAGTACTTC	CAWSMGTYEQYF
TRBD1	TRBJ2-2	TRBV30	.	TGTGCCTGGAGTGCCGGGACAGGGGTCACCGGGGAGCTGTTTTTT	CAWSAGTGVTGELFF
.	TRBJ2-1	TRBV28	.	TGTGCCAGCAGAATGAGTCGCCTATCCTACAATGAGCAGTTCTTC	CASRMSRLSYNEQFF
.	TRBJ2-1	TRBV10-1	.	TGCGCCAGCAGAATCCCCAGACTAGTGAGGGCCTACAATGAGCAGTTCTTC	CASRIPRLVRAYNEQFF
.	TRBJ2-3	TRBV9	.	TGTGCCAGCAGCCCCCTCGGGGGTCGGGCAGATACGCAGTATTTT	CASSPLGGRADTQYF
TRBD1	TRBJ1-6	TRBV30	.	TGTGCTGCCGCCGGGACAGGGGTTTCACCCCTCCACTTT	CAAAGTGVSPLHF
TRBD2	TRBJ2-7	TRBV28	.	TGTGCCAGCAGTTACGCGGGAGAGGCCTACGAGCAGTACTTC	CASSYAGEAYEQYF
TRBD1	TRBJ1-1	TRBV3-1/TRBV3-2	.	TGTGCCAGCAGCCAAGGACAGGGGCGGGGCACTGAAGCTTTCTTT	CASSQGQGRGTEAFF
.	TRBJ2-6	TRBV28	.	TGTGCCAGCGCCGGAAACAGGGCTGGGGCCAACGTCCTGACTTTC	CASAGNRAGANVLTF
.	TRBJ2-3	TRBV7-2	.	TGTGCCAGCAGTTCCCCTGGCAGCACAGATACGCAGTATTTT	CASSSPGSTDTQYF
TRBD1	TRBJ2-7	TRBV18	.	TGTGCCAGCTCCCGGGACAGTAGCTCCTACGAGCAGTACTTC	CASSRDSSSYEQYF
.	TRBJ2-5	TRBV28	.	TGTGCCAGCAGTTTAGCGGGAACCCAGTACTTC	CASSLAGTQYF
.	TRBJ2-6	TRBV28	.	TGTGCCAGCAGTTTGGGGACCCGCTCTGGGGCCAACGTCCTGACTTTC	CASSLGTRSGANVLTF
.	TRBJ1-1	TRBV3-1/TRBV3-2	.	TGTGCCAGCAGCCAAGACGCGGGCTGGTGGACTGAAGCTTTCTTT	CASSQDAGWWTEAFF
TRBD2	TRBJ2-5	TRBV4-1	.	TGCGCCAGCAGCCAACCCCTCACTAGCGGGCGGGTCCAAGAGACCCAGTACTTC	CASSQPLTSGRVQETQYF
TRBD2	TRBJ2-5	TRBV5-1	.	TGCGCCAGCAGCTTGGGGGGTAGCGGGAGAGAGACCCAGTACTTC	CASSLGGSGRETQYF
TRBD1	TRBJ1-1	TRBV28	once	TGTGCCAGCCTGGGGACAGGGCGGGGGACCACTGAAGCTTTCTTT	CASLGTGRGTTEAFF
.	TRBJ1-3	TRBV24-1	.	TGTGCCACCAGTGACCAGGGCGCTGGAAACACCATATATTTT	CATSDQGAGNTIYF
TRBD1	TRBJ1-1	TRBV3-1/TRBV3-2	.	TGTGCCAGCAGCCGGACAGGGGGTGCGAACACTGAAGCTTTCTTT	CASSRTGGANTEAFF
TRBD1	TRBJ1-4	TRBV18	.	TGTGCCAGCTCACCCGGACAGGGGGTTGAAAAACTGTTTTTT	CASSPGQGVEKLFF
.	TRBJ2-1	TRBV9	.	TGTGCCAGCACGGGGCGGGCTTCCTACAATGAGCAGTTCTTC	CASTGRASYNEQFF
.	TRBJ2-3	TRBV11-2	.	TGTGCCAGCAGCTTTCCAGATACGCAGTATTTT	CASSFPDTQYF
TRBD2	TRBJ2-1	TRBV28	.	TGTGCCAGCAGTTTGAGGGGAGGGTTCACGGGGACTAATGAGCAGTTCTTC	CASSLRGGFTGTNEQFF
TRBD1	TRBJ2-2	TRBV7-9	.	TGTGCCAGCAGCCCGACAGGGGGGAACGGGGAGCTGTTTTTT	CASSPTGGNGELFF
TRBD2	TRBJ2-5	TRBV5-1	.	TGCGCCAGCAGCCCCGGGCTAGCGGGAGGAGAGACCCAGTACTTC	CASSPGLAGGETQYF
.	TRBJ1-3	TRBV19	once	TGTGCCAGTAGTCGGCCAAGCTCTGGAAACACCATATATTTT	CASSRPSSGNTIYF
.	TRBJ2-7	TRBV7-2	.	TGTGCCAGCAGCTTAAATCCTCTTATTTACGAGCAGTACTTC	CASSLNPLIYEQYF
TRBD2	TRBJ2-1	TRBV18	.	TGTGCCAGCTCACCGTACGGACTAGCGGGCAATGAGCAGTTCTTC	CASSPYGLAGNEQFF
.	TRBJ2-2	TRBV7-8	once	TGTGCCAGCAGCTTAACCTACAGCAACACCGGGGAGCTGTTTTTT	CASSLTYSNTGELFF
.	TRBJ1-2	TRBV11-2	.	TGTGCCAGCAGCTTATATGGCACGGTGGGAGCTAACTATGGCTACACCTTC	CASSLYGTVGANYGYTF
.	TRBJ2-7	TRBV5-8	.	TGTGCCAGCAGCATAAAACAGGTCTCCTACGAGCAGTACTTC	CASSIKQVSYEQYF
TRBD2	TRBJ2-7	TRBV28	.	TGTGCCAGCAGTTTATCCACCCTAGCGGGAACCTACGAGCAGTACTTC	CASSLSTLAGTYEQYF
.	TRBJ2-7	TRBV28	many	TGTGCCAGCAGTTTAAGTGCGACCCCTTCCTACGAGCAGTACTTC	CASSLSATPSYEQYF